The T cell receptor beta chain described here comes from a study of somatic mutations in cytotoxic T cells in rheumatoid arthritis. This CDR3 region has 18 residues. CDR1 is MNHEY, CDR2 SMNVEV, per germline (reference sequence). V was clipped by 3 bases and J by 0 bases, with 21 bases between them. TCRdb keeps only in-frame clones here, not all; method: immunoSEQ multiplex PCR. The sample lists about 16,000 clones; 60% to 80% were seen once. The rearrangement uses TRBV27 and TRBJ2-7; no clear D gene. Sequencing was performed on CD8+ T cells sorted from blood. This TCR was sampled from an adult with rheumatoid arthritis. In DNA, the CDR3 is TGTGCCAGCAGTTTTTACAGTAACCCGCGGATGGGCTCCTACGAGCAGTACTTC. Amino acid sequence: CASSFYSNPRMGSYEQYF.